This entry lists 21 T cell receptor beta chains sequenced from one sample in a study of cytomegalovirus exposure and HLA in healthy donors. Use of 60 Vbeta and 13 Jbeta primers characterized the PCR. TCRdb's copy holds only in-frame clones and misses some; the assay was immunoSEQ multiplex PCR. The table includes 210,000 or so clones, roughly 89% detected once. Sequenced sample: PBMCs. The receptors were gathered from a woman between 18 and 29 years old in good health and CMV-seronegative.

The chain recombines TRBV4-1 with TRBJ2-5, with D perhaps TRBD1 (5 bases). The V end was cut by 3 bases, the J end by 1 base, with 9 bases between. This CDR3 spans 14 amino acids. Germline V gene data show CDR1 as MGHRA and CDR2 as YSYEKL. The chain's CDR3 is CASSQTAPQETQYF. The CDR3 region has the DNA TGCGCCAGCAGCCAGACAGCCCCCCAAGAGACCCAGTACTTC.

The rearrangement joins TRBV9 to TRBJ1-3; 8 bases map to TRBD1. The CDR3 runs to 17 residues. Trimming removed 5 bases from V and 4 bases from J; junction bases left unmatched: 14. Germline loops: CDR1 SGDLS, CDR2 YYNGEE. The CDR3 DNA is TGTGCCAGCAGTCAAAACCGTCAGGGGGCACTCGGAAACACCATATATTTT. Translation: CASSQNRQGALGNTIYF.

The chain couples TRBV27 to TRBJ1-4, with 10 bases lining up with TRBD1. This CDR3 contains 17 residues. In germline, CDR1 is MNHEY, CDR2 SMNVEV (reference sequence). Trimming took 4 bases from V and 4 from J; bases not matched to a gene: 9. The CDR3 spells CASSSTGTGVGNEKLFF. CDR3 nucleotide sequence: TGTGCCAGCAGTTCTACCGGGACAGGGGTGGGTAATGAAAAACTGTTTTTT. Full variable domain (outside the CDR3, taken from reference TRBV27 and TRBJ1-4): EAQVTQNPRYLITVTGKKLTVTCSQNMNHEYMSWYRQDPGLGLRQIYYSMNVEVTDKGDVPEGYKVSRKEKRNFPLILESPSPNQTSLYFCASSSTGTGVGNEKLFFGSGTQLSVL.

The V call is TRBV2, the J call TRBJ2-1; 7 bases align to TRBD2. Per the germline V gene, CDR1 is SNHLY and CDR2 is FYNNEI. Trimming at V came to 7 bases and at J to 4 bases, leaving 7 bases not matched to a gene. The CDR3 extends over 14 amino acids. The CDR3 region is CASTEGLRYNEQFF. For the CDR3, the DNA is TGTGCCAGCACCGAGGGACTACGTTACAATGAGCAGTTCTTC. The full variable domain, in which reference TRBV2 and TRBJ2-1 provide the parts outside the CDR3, is EPEVTQTPSHQVTQMGQEVILRCVPISNHLYFYWYRQILGQKVEFLVSFYNNEISEKSEIFDDQFSVERPDGSNFTLKIRSTKLEDSAMYFCASTEGLRYNEQFFGPGTRLTVL.

V usage is TRBV2 and J usage is TRBJ1-4; D is unresolved. V lost 4 bases, J lost 5 bases, and 11 bases lay in between. CDR1 and CDR2 (germline): SNHLY, FYNNEI. The CDR3 covers 14 residues. In DNA form, the CDR3 reads TGTGCCAGCAGTGTACGGAGAATGAATGAAAAACTGTTTTTT. Translating gives CASSVRRMNEKLFF.

The gene calls are TRBV7-9 and TRBJ2-3; 10 bases fit TRBD2. The germline gives CDR1 SEHNR, CDR2 FQNEAQ (reference sequence). V gave up 5 bases and J gave up 0 bases; unmatched junction bases: 11. The CDR3 consists of 18 residues. The DNA of the CDR3 is TGTGCCAGCAGCCTATCGATAAGCGGGGGGGCAAGCACAGATACGCAGTATTTT. This codes for CASSLSISGGASTDTQYF. Looking up the rest from reference TRBV7-9 and TRBJ2-3 gives the full variable domain: DTGVSQNPRHKITKRGQNVTFRCDPISEHNRLYWYRQTLGQGPEFLTYFQNEAQLEKSRLLSDRFSAERPKGSFSTLEIQRTEQGDSAMYLCASSLSISGGASTDTQYFGPGTRLTVL.

This clone has just a few counts. The chain couples TRBV4-3 to TRBJ1-4, with TRBD1 matching over 11 bases. The germline CDR1 and CDR2 sequences are LGHNA and YSLEER. V shed 0 bases and J 8 bases; nucleotides not matched to a gene: 5. This CDR3 spans 16 amino acids. CDR3 DNA: TGCGCCAGCAGCCAAGATGGGACAGGGGGGTACGAAAAACTGTTTTTT. Translation gives CASSQDGTGGYEKLFF.

A single count supports this clone. The gene calls are TRBV19 and TRBJ1-5; no clear D gene. Trimming took off 7 bases at V and 7 bases at J, with 11 bases between the two ends. CDR1 and CDR2 (germline): LNHDA, SQIVND (reference sequence). The CDR3 extends over 12 amino acids. The CDR3: CASNRAGQPQHF. The CDR3 bases are TGTGCCAGTAACCGGGCGGGACAGCCCCAGCATTTT.

The chain couples TRBV6-5 to TRBJ1-2; 7 nucleotides align to TRBD1. The V segment lost 5 bases and the J segment 6 bases; nucleotides outside the gene matches: 3. The germline gives CDR1 MNHEY, CDR2 SVGAGI. This CDR3 has 12 amino acids. The CDR3 is CASSTTGNGYTF. CDR3 nucleotides: TGTGCCAGCAGTACGACAGGGAATGGCTACACCTTC.

CDR3 region: CASSLVVSAYEQYF. The CDR3 nucleotides are TGTGCCAGCAGCTTAGTTGTCAGCGCCTACGAGCAGTACTTC. This sequence joins TRBV7-9 and TRBJ2-7; D uncertain. Germline V gene data show CDR1 as SEHNR and CDR2 as FQNEAQ (reference sequence). CDR3 length: 14 residues. Trimming took off 1 base at V and 2 bases at J, with 9 bases between the two ends.

V gene TRBV2 combines with J gene TRBJ2-4, with 9 bases lining up with TRBD1. This CDR3 has 15 residues. The trim removed 5 bases at V and 3 bases at J, leaving 5 bases unmatched. Per the germline V gene, CDR1 is SNHLY and CDR2 is FYNNEI. The CDR3 spells CASSSGTGLKNIQYF. DNA of the CDR3: TGTGCCAGCAGTTCCGGGACAGGGCTCAAAAACATTCAGTACTTC. Using reference TRBV2 and TRBJ2-4 for the parts outside the CDR3, the full variable domain is EPEVTQTPSHQVTQMGQEVILRCVPISNHLYFYWYRQILGQKVEFLVSFYNNEISEKSEIFDDQFSVERPDGSNFTLKIRSTKLEDSAMYFCASSSGTGLKNIQYFGAGTRLSVL.

The CDR3 reads CASSFRQGEYNEQFF. The CDR3 nucleotides are TGTGCCAGCAGTTTCCGACAGGGGGAATACAATGAGCAGTTCTTC. The gene calls are TRBV5-5 and TRBJ2-1, with 9 bases identical to TRBD1. Germline V lookup: CDR1 SGHKS, CDR2 YYEKEE (reference sequence). The CDR3 spans 15 residues. V lost 5 bases, J lost 4 bases, and 7 bases stayed unmatched.

This clone has a single count. V gene TRBV6-1 combines with J gene TRBJ2-2, with D perhaps matching TRBD2 (5 bases). This CDR3 comprises 13 residues. Trimming took off 4 bases at V and 5 bases at J, with 8 bases between the two ends. Germline assignment: CDR1 MNHNS and CDR2 SASEGT. CDR3 in DNA: TGTGCCAGCAGTGTCAGGAGGACCGGGGAGCTGTTTTTT. This sequence encodes CASSVRRTGELFF.

This chain links TRBV10-1 with TRBJ2-5, with TRBD2 matching 8 bases. Germline V CDR1 and CDR2: WNHNN, SYGVQD (reference sequence). Unmatched junction bases numbered 11, after V lost 2 bases and J lost 9 bases. This CDR3 spans 15 amino acids. The CDR3 reads CASSERGTGGWAQYF. The CDR3 bases are TGCGCCAGCAGTGAGCGAGGAACGGGAGGGTGGGCCCAGTACTTC.

The chain couples TRBV7-3 to TRBJ2-2; 7 positions match TRBD2. V lost 5 bases to trimming and J lost 2 bases; unmatched junction nucleotides: 5. Per the germline V gene, CDR1 is SGHTA and CDR2 is FQGTGA. The CDR3 is 15 residues long. In DNA form, the CDR3 reads TGTGCCAGCAGCCCCCCGGGGGGAAACACCGGGGAGCTGTTTTTT. Translating it yields CASSPPGGNTGELFF.

CDR3 DNA sequence: TGTGCCAGCAGTTTTCGGGGTTACTATGGCTACACCTTC. Protein sequence: CASSFRGYYGYTF. This chain uses TRBV27 with TRBJ1-2; no clear D. V lost 3 bases to trimming and J lost 3 bases, with 8 bases between them. This CDR3 comprises 13 residues. Germline V gene sequence: CDR1 MNHEY, CDR2 SMNVEV (reference sequence).

This chain joins TRBV7-9 and TRBJ1-4; unclear D gene. The V gene lost 0 bases and the J gene lost 8 bases, with 13 bases spanning the gap. CDR1 is SEHNR and CDR2 is FQNEAQ in the germline V gene (reference sequence). The length of the CDR3 is 15 residues. CDR3 DNA sequence: TGTGCCAGCAGCTTAGCGGTAGTCGGCGGCGAAAAACTGTTTTTT. This codes for CASSLAVVGGEKLFF.

The V and J genes are TRBV7-2 and TRBJ2-3; 8 positions match TRBD2. Germline assignment: CDR1 SGHTA and CDR2 FQGNSA. The CDR3 length is 16 residues. J lost 5 bases, V lost 6 bases, and 13 bases had no gene match. The CDR3, as DNA: TGTGCCAGCAGTCCGGGGAGGACGAGCGGGAGAGATACGCAGTATTTT. Protein: CASSPGRTSGRDTQYF.

In its sample, this clone was seen a few times. The rearrangement joins TRBV7-2 to TRBJ1-2; TRBD1 agrees at 9 bases. Losses at the gene ends were 5 bases for V and 7 bases for J; bases not matched to a gene: 8. Germline lookup yields CDR1 SGHTA and CDR2 FQGNSA. CDR3 length equals 14 residues. The CDR3 DNA reads TGTGCCAGCAGCCCCTCAACAGGGGGCCGTGGCTACACCTTC. It codes for CASSPSTGGRGYTF.

The chain couples TRBV7-9 to TRBJ1-1, with D possibly TRBD1 on 6 matching bases. Germline lookup yields CDR1 SEHNR and CDR2 FQNEAQ (reference sequence). V dropped 4 bases and J dropped 0 bases, with 12 bases sitting between them. CDR3 length: 15 residues. The CDR3 coding sequence is TGTGCCAGCAGCTCCCGGGACAACCTGAACACTGAAGCTTTCTTT. The encoded protein is CASSSRDNLNTEAFF.

This chain links TRBV7-9 with TRBJ2-7; 9 nucleotides line up with TRBD2. This CDR3 contains 16 residues. Germline-derived CDR1 and CDR2 are SEHNR and FQNEAQ (reference sequence). J was trimmed by 6 bases and V by 4 bases; bases with no gene match: 13. This CDR3 reads CASSSTDWEREAEQYF. As DNA, the CDR3 is TGTGCCAGCAGCTCGACGGACTGGGAGCGGGAGGCCGAGCAGTACTTC.